The clone carrying this T cell receptor beta chain was observed a few times. The length of the CDR3 is 16 residues. Trimming at V came to 1 base and at J to 2 bases, leaving 5 bases not matched to a gene. The germline CDR1 and CDR2 sequences are SEHNR and FQNEAQ (reference sequence). The table came from immunoSEQ multiplex PCR; TCRdb's copy has only in-frame clones and leaves some out. The table shows tens of thousands of clones, with 89% occurring only once. This sample was included in a study of T cell changes during pregnancy in multiple sclerosis. The clonotype was recovered from a female donor with multiple sclerosis, enrolled in a pregnancy study. Sequenced here: CD4+ T cells from peripheral blood mononuclear cells, sampled in the second trimester of pregnancy. J is TRBJ2-7 and V is TRBV7-9; TRBD2 agrees at 10 bases. CDR3 coding DNA: TGTGCCAGCAGCTTAGGACTAGCGGGCGCCCCCTACGAGCAGTACTTC. This encodes CASSLGLAGAPYEQYF.